This T cell receptor (beta chain) was captured in a study of spatial heterogeneity in lung cancer (dated by TCRdb to between 2018 and 2020). Background for the entire study: Samples were obtained from roughly 72 patients with early-stage, untreated non-small cell lung cancer from the lung TRACERx cohort. Follow-up PBMC samples were sequenced whenever the samples were available, and the median time to follow-up was approximately 24 months after resection. Beta-chain transcripts were consistently detected in greater numbers than alpha-chain transcripts, which likely reflected higher beta-chain transcript abundance. In the raw uncorrected reads, each unique combination of TCR and UMI appeared more than ten times on average. In non-small cell lung cancer, the study made a quantitative comparison of TCR alpha and beta repertoires among multiple tumor regions, matched nontumor lung and blood. TCR repertoire features were related to nonsynonymous mutation counts determined by whole-exome sequencing of tumor tissue. At surgery, both alpha and beta chains were TCR-sequenced in about 200 tumor regions, 63 to 65 matched nontumor lung samples and a few dozen PBMC samples.

This clonotype was found many times. This clone's antigen is unknown. Base qualities are missing; no much larger clone stands one base away. V loses 5 bases of germline sequence and J loses 3 bases, and the interval between the two ends is 11 bases. The CDR3 runs 13 amino acids, cysteine and phenylalanine included. The only DNA kept is the CDR3, 39 bases in frame from the first base. Looking up the germline V gene yields CDR1 SGHVS and CDR2 FNYEAQ. The time point label, read with the paper, signifies: blood at routine non-recurrence follow-up after resection. Without any cell sorting, TCR sequencing was performed on whole RNA extracted either from tumor and nontumor lung tissue or from cryopreserved PBMC samples. A patient was chosen for TCR sequencing only when enough RNA was available from at least two tumor regions. The study at large found these results: Comparisons of baseline and follow-up blood repertoires included only approximately 14 patients. Additional single-cell paired TCR alpha and beta sequencing was considered necessary to confirm, at a functional level, the hypothesis that regional TCRs recognize regional mutations. Ubiquitous expanded tumor TCRs showed up in blood more often at tumor resection than at routine follow-up.

The receptor library was made with 5' RACE. The sample was run on a NextSeq 500. In the TCR library protocol, a unique molecular identifier was attached to each TCR cDNA molecule so that PCR and sequencing errors could be corrected. The paper's data handling went like this. TCR identification, UMI-based error correction and CDR3 extraction were all carried out with Decombinator tools. Expanded TCRs were defined as those above a frequency of 2 per 1,000, corresponding to the top 1% of the tumor frequency distribution. Each repertoire was subsampled 100 times to 5,000 TCRs, after which Renyi diversity was computed with the R vegan package. To build CDR3 similarity networks, amino acid triplet string-kernel similarity was used, and CDR3s were connected when their pairwise similarity was above 0.82. Through fastp at Q25 and MiXCR, TCRdb rebuilt clones from the public reads, retaining in-frame beta chains. Rows matching on CDR3 protein sequence are summarized as one entry with the most common DNA and genes. TCRdb, not the original authors, processed these V and J calls. The sample table holds about 36,000 distinct CDR3 sequences, of which 6.5% to 9.5% were seen once. The ten largest clonotypes hold about 9% of the sample.

The chain uses TRBV7-6 and TRBJ2-7; the D call is tentative, TRBD1 or TRBD2, as each matches 5 bases. The source of this sequence is a male donor with early-stage non-small cell lung cancer. Sequences were derived from PBMCs, sampled at follow-up. The CDR3 corresponds to CASSEGPGYEQYF. The sequenced DNA is TGTGCCAGCAGCGAGGGGCCCGGCTACGAGCAGTACTTC.